This T cell receptor beta chain emerged from a study of Ad26.COV2.S vaccination and SARS-CoV-2 variants. As to treatment: around 19 received Ad26.COV2.S at low or high dose, single or two shots; about 5 received placebo; per-sample allocation not given. Repertoires come from day 63 after the first vaccine or placebo injection. Sequencing used immunoSEQ multiplex PCR; TCRdb keeps in-frame clones, though not all of them. The sample yields about 350,000 clones, approximately 90% seen once. The CDR3 is made up of 12 amino acids. CDR1 is SGHVS, CDR2 FQNEAQ, per germline. Trimming took 6 bases from V and 2 from J, leaving 5 bases between them.

Here the sequenced sample was peripheral blood, taken in a trial of Ad26.COV2.S vaccine versus placebo. This chain uses TRBV7-8 with TRBJ1-3; no firm D call. The clonotype originates from a person between 18 and 65 years old who received the Ad26.COV2.S COVID-19 vaccine or a placebo. The CDR3 sequence is CASSPPGNTIYF. Here the CDR3 DNA reads TGTGCCAGCAGTCCGCCTGGAAACACCATATATTTT.